The rows below give T cell receptor beta chains drawn from one sample of a study of Ad26.COV2.S vaccination and SARS-CoV-2 variants. Repertoires were generated with immunoSEQ multiplex PCR, while TCRdb's copy carries only in-frame clones and drops some. Here the sample spans approximately 420,000 clones, around 85% being singletons. The sequences come from peripheral blood, collected in a trial of Ad26.COV2.S vaccine versus placebo. The receptors originated from a person between 18 and 65 years old who received the Ad26.COV2.S COVID-19 vaccine or a placebo. Each CDR3 is given with its conserved first and last residue. D genes are given only for firm matches. Size is stated for part of the rows, as once, few or many counts, or as a class when the clone is expanded.

v_gene	abundance	d_gene	j_gene	CDR3aa	CDR3nt
TRBV7-2	.	.	TRBJ1-5	CASSLEVNQPQHF	TGTGCCAGCAGCTTAGAGGTCAATCAGCCCCAGCATTTT
TRBV5-1	.	.	TRBJ2-7	CASSLGPGDEQYF	TGCGCCAGCAGCTTAGGGCCAGGGGACGAGCAGTACTTC
TRBV5-1	once	.	TRBJ1-2	CASSLLGEYGYTF	TGCGCCAGCAGCTTGTTGGGGGAGTATGGCTACACCTTC
TRBV6-1	.	.	TRBJ1-3	CASSDVASGNTIYF	TGTGCCAGCAGTGATGTGGCTTCTGGAAACACCATATATTTT
TRBV5-1	.	.	TRBJ2-7	CASSLERIYEQYF	TGCGCCAGCAGCTTGGAGAGGATCTACGAGCAGTACTTC
TRBV3-1/TRBV3-2	once	.	TRBJ2-6	CASSQDRRSSGANVLTF	TGTGCCAGCAGCCAAGATCGGCGATCGTCTGGGGCCAACGTCCTGACTTTC
TRBV9	.	.	TRBJ1-4	CASSVGPAKEEKLFF	TGTGCCAGCAGCGTAGGGCCAGCTAAGGAGGAAAAACTGTTTTTT
TRBV20-1	.	.	TRBJ2-5	CSATEGTQYF	TGCAGTGCTACCGAGGGGACCCAGTACTTC
TRBV5-6	.	TRBD1	TRBJ2-1	CASSQGARVGNEQFF	TGTGCCAGCTCCCAGGGGGCGCGGGTGGGCAATGAGCAGTTCTTC
TRBV4-2	once	.	TRBJ1-5	CASSQVGAQPQHF	TGTGCCAGCAGCCAAGTAGGGGCTCAGCCCCAGCATTTT
TRBV5-6	.	.	TRBJ2-3	CASSLLGVRTDTQYF	TGTGCCAGCAGCTTGCTGGGGGTTAGGACAGATACGCAGTATTTT
TRBV5-6	.	TRBD2	TRBJ2-5	CASSGRLAGAKYF	TGTGCCAGCAGCGGAAGACTAGCGGGGGCCAAGTACTTC
TRBV6-5	once	TRBD2	TRBJ2-1	CASLRGGLGNEQFF	TGTGCCAGCTTGCGGGGGGGCCTCGGCAATGAGCAGTTCTTC
TRBV7-8	.	.	TRBJ1-4	CASSLEPPGLNEKLFF	TGTGCCAGCAGCTTAGAGCCACCCGGATTGAATGAAAAACTGTTTTTT
TRBV24-1	.	.	TRBJ1-5	CATSDLPSQPQHF	TGTGCCACCAGTGATTTGCCCAGTCAGCCCCAGCATTTT
TRBV10-2	.	TRBD2	TRBJ2-1	CASRDLAGGYNEQFF	TGCGCCAGCAGGGACCTAGCGGGGGGCTACAATGAGCAGTTCTTC
TRBV24-1	once	.	TRBJ2-3	CATSDKVGFPDTQYF	TGTGCCACCAGTGACAAGGTAGGGTTCCCAGATACGCAGTATTTT
TRBV4-1	.	.	TRBJ1-6	CASSQDSGANSPLHF	TGCGCCAGCAGCCAAGATTCAGGGGCCAATTCACCCCTCCACTTT
TRBV21-1	.	.	TRBJ1-6	CASSTMSRDRVLSSYNSPLHF	TGTGCCAGCAGCACTATGTCCCGGGACAGGGTTTTGAGCTCCTATAATTCACCCCTCCACTTT
TRBV6-5	.	TRBD1	TRBJ1-4	CASSYSVGQGGKLFF	TGTGCCAGCAGTTACTCGGTGGGACAGGGCGGAAAACTGTTTTTT
TRBV9	.	.	TRBJ1-2	CASSVSGTMGYGYTF	TGTGCCAGCAGCGTAAGTGGCACAATGGGATATGGCTACACCTTC
TRBV4-3	.	.	TRBJ1-6	CASSQDLEGSPLHF	TGCGCCAGCAGCCAAGATTTGGAGGGATCACCCCTCCACTTT
TRBV5-6	.	TRBD2	TRBJ2-5	CASTSVGTRSWETQYF	TGTGCCAGCACCTCCGTCGGGACTAGGTCTTGGGAGACCCAGTACTTC
TRBV5-1	.	.	TRBJ2-3	CASSLETQDTQYF	TGCGCCAGCAGCTTGGAAACCCAAGATACGCAGTATTTT
TRBV27	.	.	TRBJ1-2	CASSLEGYGYTF	TGTGCCAGCAGTTTGGAGGGGTATGGCTACACCTTC
TRBV4-1	.	TRBD1	TRBJ1-2	CASSQEGGQGLGNGYTF	TGCGCCAGCAGCCAAGAAGGGGGACAGGGGCTCGGGAATGGCTACACCTTC
TRBV7-9	.	TRBD2	TRBJ2-2	CASSLLRLAGTGELFF	TGTGCCAGCAGCTTACTCAGGCTAGCGGGGACCGGGGAGCTGTTTTTT
TRBV30	.	TRBD1	TRBJ1-4	CAWRGQGDEKLFF	TGTGCCTGGAGAGGCCAGGGGGATGAAAAACTGTTTTTT
TRBV6-5	.	.	TRBJ2-7	CASSYSIAGAYEQYF	TGTGCCAGCAGTTACAGTATCGCAGGGGCCTACGAGCAGTACTTC
TRBV18	.	TRBD1	TRBJ2-7	CASSPRQGAYLTGLTYEQYF	TGTGCCAGCTCACCACGACAGGGGGCTTACTTGACGGGACTAACCTACGAGCAGTACTTC
TRBV25-1	.	TRBD2	TRBJ2-3	CASSLGGSGVTTDTQYF	TGTGCCAGCAGCCTAGGGGGTAGCGGGGTTACCACAGATACGCAGTATTTT
TRBV5-6	.	.	TRBJ1-4	CASRRRPVKLFF	TGTGCCAGCAGGCGTCGGCCCGTTAAACTGTTTTTT
TRBV7-9	.	.	TRBJ1-6	CASSLDMGNSPLHF	TGTGCCAGCAGTCTGGACATGGGTAATTCACCCCTCCACTTT
TRBV5-6	.	.	TRBJ1-3	CASSLYAGLGNTIYF	TGTGCCAGCAGCTTGTACGCCGGACTTGGAAACACCATATATTTT
TRBV5-5	.	TRBD1	TRBJ1-5	CASSRTGSDQPQHF	TGTGCCAGCAGCCGGACAGGCTCGGATCAGCCCCAGCATTTT
TRBV2	few	.	TRBJ1-2	CASSRSYGYTF	TGTGCCAGCAGCAGGTCCTATGGCTACACCTTC
TRBV24-1	.	.	TRBJ2-2	CATSEGRETGELFF	TGTGCCACCAGTGAAGGCCGAGAGACCGGGGAGCTGTTTTTT
TRBV5-1	.	TRBD1	TRBJ1-1	CASSLDLRGLRAFF	TGCGCCAGCAGCTTGGACCTCAGGGGGCTTAGGGCTTTCTTT
TRBV9	.	.	TRBJ2-1	CASSPTTRTSELRYNEQFF	TGTGCCAGCAGCCCTACTACGCGAACAAGCGAGCTCCGCTACAATGAGCAGTTCTTC
TRBV10-1	.	TRBD1	TRBJ1-1	CASSEARSGQSSPEAFF	TGCGCCAGCAGTGAGGCGCGCTCGGGACAGTCATCGCCTGAAGCTTTCTTT
TRBV2	.	TRBD1	TRBJ1-5	CASSGTGYSNQPQHF	TGTGCCAGCAGTGGGACAGGTTATAGCAATCAGCCCCAGCATTTT
TRBV5-1	.	.	TRBJ2-7	CASSLDVTVSYEQYF	TGCGCCAGCAGCTTGGATGTGACAGTTTCCTACGAGCAGTACTTC